The 10 T cell receptor beta chains given below trace back to one sample, sequenced in a study of shared clonotypes between healthy human individuals. Naive CD8 cells lacked CD45RO and underwent positive selection for CCR7, leaving out terminally differentiated effector memory CD45RA+ cells. Profiling relied on immunoSEQ multiplex PCR, and the TCRdb table lists in-frame clones only, not all of them. Here the sample spans 800,000 to 950,000 clones, roughly 96% being singletons. The sample taken for sequencing was naive CD8+ T cells sorted from blood. The receptor set was obtained from a man aged 25 to 40 in good health.

The chain combines TRBV9 with TRBJ2-1; D may correspond to TRBD1 or TRBD2 (6 bases each). The CDR3 is 14 residues long. CDR1 is SGDLS and CDR2 is YYNGEE in the germline V gene. With 3 bases removed from V and 3 bases from J, the gap between germline ends came to 10 bases. The CDR3 DNA follows: TGTGCCAGCAGCGGAGGGGGGTACTACAATGAGCAGTTCTTC. This sequence encodes CASSGGGYYNEQFF.

This chain joins TRBV11-2 and TRBJ2-7; D not certain. The germline gives CDR1 SGHAT, CDR2 FQNNGV. The CDR3 consists of 15 residues. The V end lost 1 base, the J end lost 0 bases, and 10 bases lay between the germline ends. In DNA form, the CDR3 reads TGTGCCAGCAGCTTAGGGGCAGGCCGCTCCTACGAGCAGTACTTC. Protein product: CASSLGAGRSYEQYF.

The V call is TRBV28, the J call TRBJ2-1; 9 bases map to TRBD2. The CDR3 length is 15 residues. V trimming: 3 bases; J trimming: 6 bases; junction bases outside the gene matches: 6. Germline V gene lookup returns CDR1 MDHEN and CDR2 SYDVKM. CDR3 sequence reads: CASSFMREGRNEQFF. DNA for the CDR3: TGTGCCAGCAGTTTTATGCGGGAGGGCCGCAATGAGCAGTTCTTC.

This chain links TRBV4-3 with TRBJ2-2; 10 bases agree with TRBD2. Trimming took 4 bases from V and 4 from J; bases not matched to a gene: 6. The CDR3 has 16 amino acids. Germline V CDR1 and CDR2: LGHNA, YSLEER. The CDR3 loop is CASSPGSGRATGELFF. The CDR3, as DNA: TGCGCCAGCAGCCCAGGGAGCGGGAGGGCCACCGGGGAGCTGTTTTTT.

This clone was counted once. The rearrangement uses TRBV11-2 and TRBJ2-7; 9 bases fit TRBD1. Trimming took 0 bases from V and 6 from J; bases not matched to a gene: 12. The length of the CDR3 is 17 residues. Germline values: CDR1 SGHAT, CDR2 FQNNGV. CDR3 in DNA: TGTGCCAGCAGCTTAGAGTTTTTAGGGACAGGGAAGGGCGAGCAGTACTTC. This gives the protein CASSLEFLGTGKGEQYF.

This sequence joins TRBV7-6 and TRBJ2-7; TRBD1 might be the D (6 bases). CDR1 is SGHVS, CDR2 FNYEAQ, per germline. The CDR3 sequence is 15 residues long. Trimming cost V 5 bases and J 8 bases, with 22 bases left between them. The CDR3 reads CASSPTDSKARKQYF. CDR3 sequence (DNA): TGTGCCAGCAGCCCCACGGACAGTAAGGCAAGAAAGCAGTACTTC.

This sequence joins TRBV29-1 and TRBJ2-3; 9 bases line up with TRBD2. Germline V gives CDR1 SQVTM, CDR2 ANQGSEA. The V gene end was trimmed by 4 bases and the J gene end by 8 bases; junction bases not matched to a gene: 10. This CDR3 has 14 residues. Here the CDR3 DNA reads TGCAGCGTTGTTACTAGCGGGCATGAAGTTACGCAGTATTTT. This sequence encodes CSVVTSGHEVTQYF.

DNA for the CDR3: TGTGCCAGCAGCCACAGGGTTACAGAGACCCAGTACTTC. Translation: CASSHRVTETQYF. The V gene is TRBV7-6, the J gene TRBJ2-5; weak D call: TRBD1 (6 bases). CDR1 and CDR2 (germline): SGHVS, FNYEAQ. Trimming left V 5 bases short and J 4 bases short, with 11 bases between. The CDR3 contains 13 residues.

The V gene is TRBV7-2, the J gene TRBJ2-7; tentative D call: TRBD2 (5 bases). The V gene lost 5 bases and the J gene lost 7 bases, with 18 bases spanning the gap. CDR3 length: 14 amino acids. The germline CDR1 and CDR2 sequences are SGHTA and FQGNSA. The CDR3 protein is CASSVQVGADEQYF. In DNA, the CDR3 is TGTGCCAGCAGCGTCCAGGTGGGAGCGGATGAGCAGTACTTC.

V is TRBV7-9 and J is TRBJ2-5; D might be TRBD1 or TRBD2, each matching 6 bases. The germline V gene has CDR1 SEHNR and CDR2 FQNEAQ (reference sequence). There are 18 residues in the CDR3. V shed 5 bases and J shed 5 bases, with 27 bases lying between them. The CDR3 spells CASSRTNTPQGGGETQYF. CDR3 nucleotide sequence: TGTGCCAGCAGCCGCACAAACACACCACAGGGTGGGGGGGAGACCCAGTACTTC.